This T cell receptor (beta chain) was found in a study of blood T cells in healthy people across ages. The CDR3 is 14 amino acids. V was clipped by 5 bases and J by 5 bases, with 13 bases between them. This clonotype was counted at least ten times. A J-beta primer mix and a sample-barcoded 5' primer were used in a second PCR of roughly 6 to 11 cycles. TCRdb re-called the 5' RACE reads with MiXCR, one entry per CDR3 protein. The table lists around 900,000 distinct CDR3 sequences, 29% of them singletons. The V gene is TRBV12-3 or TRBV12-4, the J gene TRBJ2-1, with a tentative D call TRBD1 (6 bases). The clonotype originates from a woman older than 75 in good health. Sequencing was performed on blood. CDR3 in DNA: TGTGCCAGCAGTCCATTAACAGGGAACAATGAGCAGTTCTTC. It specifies CASSPLTGNNEQFF.